This T cell receptor beta chain was observed in a study of cytotoxic CD8 clonotypes in ibrutinib-treated CLL. Study-wide points: Public clonotypes proved infrequent, and on treatment they shrank or remained steady.

The sequencing depth, 1 in 200,000 to 1 in 1 million T cells, was the target. Profiling relied on immunoSEQ multiplex PCR, and the TCRdb table lists in-frame clones only, not all of them. The table lists under 200,000 clones, more than 65% of them singletons. Comment on this clone: Its matching antigen is unknown.

The receptor's source is a human donor with chronic lymphocytic leukemia. The material was PBMCs, obtained after 12 months of ibrutinib treatment.

CDR3 bases: TGTGCCAGCAGTCCGGAGCGGGTAGCCAAAAACATTCAGTACTTC. This gives the protein CASSPERVAKNIQYF. This chain connects TRBV28 to TRBJ2-4; D is possibly TRBD2 (6 bases). This CDR3 has 15 residues. Germline V gene sequence: CDR1 MDHEN, CDR2 SYDVKM. The V end was cut by 5 bases, the J end by 0 bases, with 11 bases between. Drawing the rest from reference TRBV28 and TRBJ2-4, the complete variable domain is DVKVTQSSRYLVKRTGEKVFLECVQDMDHENMFWYRQDPGLGLRLIYFSYDVKMKEKGDIPEGYSVSREKKERFSLILESASTNQTSMYLCASSPERVAKNIQYFGAGTRLSVL.